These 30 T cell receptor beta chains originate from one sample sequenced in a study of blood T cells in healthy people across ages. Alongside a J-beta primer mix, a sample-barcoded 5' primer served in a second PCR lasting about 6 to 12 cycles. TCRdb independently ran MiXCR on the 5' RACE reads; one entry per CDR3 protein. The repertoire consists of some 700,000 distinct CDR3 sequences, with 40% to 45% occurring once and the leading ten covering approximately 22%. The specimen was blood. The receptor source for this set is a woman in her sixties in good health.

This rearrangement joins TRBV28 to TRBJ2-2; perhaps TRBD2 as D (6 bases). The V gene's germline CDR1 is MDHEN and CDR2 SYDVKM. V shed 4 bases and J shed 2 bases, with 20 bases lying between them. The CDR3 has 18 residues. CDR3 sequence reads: CASSWQTLTSVNTGELFF. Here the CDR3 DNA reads TGTGCCAGCAGTTGGCAAACCCTGACTAGTGTAAACACCGGGGAGCTGTTTTTT.

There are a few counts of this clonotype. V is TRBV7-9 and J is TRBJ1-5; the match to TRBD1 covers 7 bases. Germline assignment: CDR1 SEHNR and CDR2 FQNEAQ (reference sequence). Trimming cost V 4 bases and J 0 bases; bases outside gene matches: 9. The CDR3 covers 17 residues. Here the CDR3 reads CASSSDREALSNQPQHF. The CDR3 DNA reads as TGTGCCAGCAGCTCAGACAGGGAGGCCCTTAGCAATCAGCCCCAGCATTTT.

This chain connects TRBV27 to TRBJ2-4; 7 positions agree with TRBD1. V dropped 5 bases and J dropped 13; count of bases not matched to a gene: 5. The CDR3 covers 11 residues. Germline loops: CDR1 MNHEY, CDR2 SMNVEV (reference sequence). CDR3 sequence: CASSRDREQYF. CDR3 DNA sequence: TGTGCCAGCAGTCGCGACAGGGAGCAGTACTTC.

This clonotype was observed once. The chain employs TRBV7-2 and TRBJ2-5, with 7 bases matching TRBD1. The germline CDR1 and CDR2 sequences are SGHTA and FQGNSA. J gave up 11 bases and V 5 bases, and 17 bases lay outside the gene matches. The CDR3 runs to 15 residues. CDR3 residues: CASSPTGQHNNEQYF. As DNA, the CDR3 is TGTGCCAGCAGCCCCACGGGACAGCACAACAATGAGCAGTACTTC. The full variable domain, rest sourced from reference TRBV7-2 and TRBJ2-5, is GAGVSQSPSNKVTEKGKDVELRCDPISGHTALYWYRQSLGQGLEFLIYFQGNSAPDKSGLPSDRFSAERTGGSVSTLTIQRTQQEDSAVYLCASSPTGQHNNEQYFGPGTRLLVL.

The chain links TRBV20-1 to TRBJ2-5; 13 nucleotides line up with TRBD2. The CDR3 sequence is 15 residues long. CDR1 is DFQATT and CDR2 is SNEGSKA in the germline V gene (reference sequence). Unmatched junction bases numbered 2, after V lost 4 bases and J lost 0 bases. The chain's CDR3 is CSAMTSGGYQETQYF. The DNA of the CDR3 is TGCAGTGCTATGACTAGCGGGGGGTACCAAGAGACCCAGTACTTC.

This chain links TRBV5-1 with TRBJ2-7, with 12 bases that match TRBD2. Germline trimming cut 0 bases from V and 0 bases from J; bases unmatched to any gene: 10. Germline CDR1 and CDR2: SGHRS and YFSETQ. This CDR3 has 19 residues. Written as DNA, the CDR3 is TGCGCCAGCAGCTTGGGGAAAACTAGCGGGGGGCCAATCTCCTACGAGCAGTACTTC. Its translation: CASSLGKTSGGPISYEQYF.

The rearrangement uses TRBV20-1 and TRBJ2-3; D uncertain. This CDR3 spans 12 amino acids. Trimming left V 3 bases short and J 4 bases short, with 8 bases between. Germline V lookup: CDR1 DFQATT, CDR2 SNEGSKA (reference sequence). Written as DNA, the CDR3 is TGCAGTGCTAGTGGTCTGGCAGATACGCAGTATTTT. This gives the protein CSASGLADTQYF.

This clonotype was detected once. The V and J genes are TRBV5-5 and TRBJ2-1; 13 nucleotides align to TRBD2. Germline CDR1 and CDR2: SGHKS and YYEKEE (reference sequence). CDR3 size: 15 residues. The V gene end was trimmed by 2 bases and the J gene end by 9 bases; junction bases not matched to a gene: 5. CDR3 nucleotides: TGTGCCAGCAGCTTACTAGCGGGAGGGCCCGTTGAGCAGTTCTTC. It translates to CASSLLAGGPVEQFF. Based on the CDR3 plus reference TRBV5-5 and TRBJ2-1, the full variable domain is DAGVTQSPTHLIKTRGQQVTLRCSPISGHKSVSWYQQVLGQGPQFIFQYYEKEERGRGNFPDRFSARQFPNYSSELNVNALLLGDSALYLCASSLLAGGPVEQFFGPGTRLTVL.

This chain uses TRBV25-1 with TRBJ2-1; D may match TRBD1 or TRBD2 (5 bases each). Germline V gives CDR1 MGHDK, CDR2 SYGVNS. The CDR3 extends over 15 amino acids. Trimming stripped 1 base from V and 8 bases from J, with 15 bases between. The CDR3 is CASSESRETEHEQFF. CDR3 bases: TGTGCCAGCAGTGAATCTAGGGAGACAGAACATGAGCAGTTCTTC.

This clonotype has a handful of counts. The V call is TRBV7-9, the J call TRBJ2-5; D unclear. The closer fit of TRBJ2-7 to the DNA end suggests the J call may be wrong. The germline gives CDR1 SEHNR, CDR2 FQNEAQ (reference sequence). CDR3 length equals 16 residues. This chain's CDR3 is CASSVVRASTDYEQYF. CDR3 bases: TGTGCCAGCAGCGTGGTCCGGGCCTCCACGGATTACGAGCAGTACTTC.

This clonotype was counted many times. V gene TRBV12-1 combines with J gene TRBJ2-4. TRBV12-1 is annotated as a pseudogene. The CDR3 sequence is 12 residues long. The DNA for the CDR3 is TGTGCCAGCAGCCCCGACAAAAACATTCAGTACTTC. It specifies CASSPDKNIQYF.

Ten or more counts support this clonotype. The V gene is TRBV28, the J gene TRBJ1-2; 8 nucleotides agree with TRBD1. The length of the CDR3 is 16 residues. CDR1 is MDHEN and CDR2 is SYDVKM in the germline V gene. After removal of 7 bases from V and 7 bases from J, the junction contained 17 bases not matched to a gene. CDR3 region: CASTVDRVRLGLGYTF. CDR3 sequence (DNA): TGTGCCAGCACCGTGGACAGGGTGAGGCTCGGGCTTGGCTACACCTTC.

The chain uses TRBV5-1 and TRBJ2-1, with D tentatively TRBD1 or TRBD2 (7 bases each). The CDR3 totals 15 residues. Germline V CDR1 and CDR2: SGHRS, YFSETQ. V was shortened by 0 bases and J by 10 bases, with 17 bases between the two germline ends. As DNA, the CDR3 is TGCGCCAGCAGCTTGGCCCCAGGGGGGGAAGGCGAGCAGTTCTTC. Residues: CASSLAPGGEGEQFF.

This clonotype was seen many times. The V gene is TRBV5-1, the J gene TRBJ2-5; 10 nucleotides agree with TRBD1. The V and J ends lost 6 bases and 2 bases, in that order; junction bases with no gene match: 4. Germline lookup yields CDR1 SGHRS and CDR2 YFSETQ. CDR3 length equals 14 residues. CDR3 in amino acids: CASTLDRGQETQYF. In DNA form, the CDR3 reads TGCGCCAGCACTCTGGACAGGGGGCAAGAGACCCAGTACTTC.

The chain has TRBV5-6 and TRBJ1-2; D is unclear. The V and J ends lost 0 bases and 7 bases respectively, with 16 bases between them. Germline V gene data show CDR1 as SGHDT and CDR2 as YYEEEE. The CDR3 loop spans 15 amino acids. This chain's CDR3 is CASSLVASESGGYTF. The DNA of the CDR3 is TGTGCCAGCAGCTTGGTCGCAAGCGAGAGCGGTGGCTACACCTTC.

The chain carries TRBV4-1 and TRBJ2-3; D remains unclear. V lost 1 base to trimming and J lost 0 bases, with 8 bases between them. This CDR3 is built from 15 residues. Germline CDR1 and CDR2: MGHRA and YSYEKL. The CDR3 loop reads CASSQVKSSTDTQYF. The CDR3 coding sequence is TGCGCCAGCAGCCAAGTGAAGAGCAGCACAGATACGCAGTATTTT.

This CDR3 reads CAISNSGQVNDQPQHF. CDR3 bases: TGTGCCATCAGTAACTCCGGACAGGTGAACGATCAGCCCCAGCATTTT. V usage is TRBV10-3 and J usage is TRBJ1-5; 7 nucleotides line up with TRBD1. After removal of 5 bases from V and 5 bases from J, the junction contained 12 bases not matched to a gene. This CDR3 comprises 16 residues. Germline CDR1 and CDR2: ENHRY and SYGVKD.

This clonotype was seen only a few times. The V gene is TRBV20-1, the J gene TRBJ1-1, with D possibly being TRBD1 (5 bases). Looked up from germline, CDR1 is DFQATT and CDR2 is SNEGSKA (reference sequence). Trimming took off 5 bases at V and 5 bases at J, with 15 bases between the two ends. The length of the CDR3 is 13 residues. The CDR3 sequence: CSALDRGGTEAFF. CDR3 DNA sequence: TGCAGTGCTCTTGACCGGGGGGGGACTGAAGCTTTCTTT.

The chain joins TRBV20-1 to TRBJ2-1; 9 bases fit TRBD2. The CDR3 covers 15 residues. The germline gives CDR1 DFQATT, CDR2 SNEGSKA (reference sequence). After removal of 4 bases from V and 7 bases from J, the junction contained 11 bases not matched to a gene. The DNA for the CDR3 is TGCAGTGCTATACCCGCGGTAGCGGGAGTAAATGAGCAGTTCTTC. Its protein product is CSAIPAVAGVNEQFF.

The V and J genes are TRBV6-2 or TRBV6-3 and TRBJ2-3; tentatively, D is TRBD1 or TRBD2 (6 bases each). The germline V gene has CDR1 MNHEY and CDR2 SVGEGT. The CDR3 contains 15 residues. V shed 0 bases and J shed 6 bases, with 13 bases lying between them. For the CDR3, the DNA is TGTGCCAGCAGTTACTCGACGGGGGCCTTTGATACGCAGTATTTT. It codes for CASSYSTGAFDTQYF.

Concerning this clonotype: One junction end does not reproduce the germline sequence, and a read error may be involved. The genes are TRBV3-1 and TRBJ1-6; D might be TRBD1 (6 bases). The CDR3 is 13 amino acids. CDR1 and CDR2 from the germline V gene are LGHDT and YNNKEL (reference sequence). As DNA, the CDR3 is TGTACCAGCAGCCAAGATCAGGGGTCACCCCTCCACTTT. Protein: CTSSQDQGSPLHF.

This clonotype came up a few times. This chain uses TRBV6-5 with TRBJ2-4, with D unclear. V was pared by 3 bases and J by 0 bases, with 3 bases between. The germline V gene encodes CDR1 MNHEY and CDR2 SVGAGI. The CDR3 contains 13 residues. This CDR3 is CASSYLAKNIQYF. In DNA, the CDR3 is TGTGCCAGCAGTTATCTAGCCAAAAACATTCAGTACTTC.

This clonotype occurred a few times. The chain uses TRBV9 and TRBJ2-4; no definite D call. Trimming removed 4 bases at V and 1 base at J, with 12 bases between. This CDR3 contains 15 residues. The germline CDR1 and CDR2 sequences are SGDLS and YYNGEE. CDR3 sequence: CASSLVGSAKNIQYF. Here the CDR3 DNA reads TGTGCCAGCAGCCTCGTTGGGTCGGCCAAAAACATTCAGTACTTC.

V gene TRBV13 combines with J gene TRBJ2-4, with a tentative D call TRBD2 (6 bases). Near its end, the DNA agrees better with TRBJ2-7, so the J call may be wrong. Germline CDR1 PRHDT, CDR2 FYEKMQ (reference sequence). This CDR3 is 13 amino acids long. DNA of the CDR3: TGTGCCAGCAGCTTCGCTAGCGATTACGAGCAGTACTTC. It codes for CASSFASDYEQYF.

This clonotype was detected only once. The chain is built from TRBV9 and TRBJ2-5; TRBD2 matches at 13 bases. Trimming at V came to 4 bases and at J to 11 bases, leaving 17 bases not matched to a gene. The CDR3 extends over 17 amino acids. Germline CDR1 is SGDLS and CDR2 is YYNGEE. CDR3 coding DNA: TGTGCCAGCAGCTCGCGGACTAGCGGGAGAGCTAGAGATGAGCAGTACTTC. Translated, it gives CASSSRTSGRARDEQYF.

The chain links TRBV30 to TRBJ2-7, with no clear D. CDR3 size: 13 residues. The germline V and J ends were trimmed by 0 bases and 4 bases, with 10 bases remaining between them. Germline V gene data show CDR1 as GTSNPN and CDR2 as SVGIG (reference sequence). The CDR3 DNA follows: TGTGCCTGGAGTGTCCCCCCCCTGTACGAGCAGTACTTC. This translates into CAWSVPPLYEQYF. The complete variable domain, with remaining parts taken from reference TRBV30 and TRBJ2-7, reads SQTIHQWPATLVQPVGSPLSLECTVEGTSNPNLYWYRQAAGRGLQLLFYSVGIGQISSEVPQNLSASRPQDRQFILSSKKLLLSDSGFYLCAWSVPPLYEQYFGPGTRLTVT.

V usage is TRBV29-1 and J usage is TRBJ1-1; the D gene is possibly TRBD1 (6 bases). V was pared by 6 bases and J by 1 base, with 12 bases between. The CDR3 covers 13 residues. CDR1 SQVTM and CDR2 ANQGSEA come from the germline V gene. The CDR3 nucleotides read TGCAGCGTGAGGGGGGGAACGAACACTGAAGCTTTCTTT. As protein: CSVRGGTNTEAFF.

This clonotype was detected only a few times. The CDR3 DNA is TGTGCCAGCAGTATTCCGGGACAGGACTATGGCTACACCTTC. The encoded protein is CASSIPGQDYGYTF. V gene TRBV7-2 combines with J gene TRBJ1-2, with 8 nucleotides matching TRBD1. Germline trimming cut 6 bases from V and 3 bases from J; bases unmatched to any gene: 6. This CDR3 has 14 amino acids. Germline CDR1 SGHTA, CDR2 FQGNSA.

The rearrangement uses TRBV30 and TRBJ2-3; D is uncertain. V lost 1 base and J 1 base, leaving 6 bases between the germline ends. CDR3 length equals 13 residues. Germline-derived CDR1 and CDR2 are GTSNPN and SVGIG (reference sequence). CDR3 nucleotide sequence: TGTGCCTGGAGTGCGCAGGGCACAGATACGCAGTATTTT. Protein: CAWSAQGTDTQYF.

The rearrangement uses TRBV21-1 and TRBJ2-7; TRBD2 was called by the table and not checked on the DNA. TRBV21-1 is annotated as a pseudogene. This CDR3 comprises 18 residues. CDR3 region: CASASMLICRGVEGEQYF. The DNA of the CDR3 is TGTGCCAGCGCATCCATGCTTATCTGTAGGGGAGTCGAGGGCGAGCAGTACTTC.